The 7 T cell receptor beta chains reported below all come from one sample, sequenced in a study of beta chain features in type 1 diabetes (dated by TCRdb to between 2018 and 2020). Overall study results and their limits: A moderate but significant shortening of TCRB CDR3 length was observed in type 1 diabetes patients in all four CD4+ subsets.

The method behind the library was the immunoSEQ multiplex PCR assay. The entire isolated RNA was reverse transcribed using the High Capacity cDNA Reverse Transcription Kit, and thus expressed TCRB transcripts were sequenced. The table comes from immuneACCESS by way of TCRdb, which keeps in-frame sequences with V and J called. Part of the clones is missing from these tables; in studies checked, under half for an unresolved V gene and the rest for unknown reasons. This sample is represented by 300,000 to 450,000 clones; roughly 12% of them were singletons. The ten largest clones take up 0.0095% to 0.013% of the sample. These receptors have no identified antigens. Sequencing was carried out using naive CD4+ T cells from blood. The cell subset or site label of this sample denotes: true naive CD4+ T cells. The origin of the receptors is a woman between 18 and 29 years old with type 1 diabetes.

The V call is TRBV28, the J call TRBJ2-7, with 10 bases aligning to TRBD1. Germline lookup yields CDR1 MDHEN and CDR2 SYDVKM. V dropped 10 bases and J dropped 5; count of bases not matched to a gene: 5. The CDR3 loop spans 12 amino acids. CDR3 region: CATRQGADEQYF. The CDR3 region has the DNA TGTGCCACACGACAGGGGGCAGACGAGCAGTACTTC.

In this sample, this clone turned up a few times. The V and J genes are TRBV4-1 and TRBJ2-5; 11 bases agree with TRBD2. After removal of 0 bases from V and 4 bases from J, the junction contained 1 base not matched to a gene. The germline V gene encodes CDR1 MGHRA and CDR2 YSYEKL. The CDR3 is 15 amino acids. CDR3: CASSQDGTSGETQYF. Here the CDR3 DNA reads TGCGCCAGCAGCCAAGACGGGACTAGCGGAGAGACCCAGTACTTC.

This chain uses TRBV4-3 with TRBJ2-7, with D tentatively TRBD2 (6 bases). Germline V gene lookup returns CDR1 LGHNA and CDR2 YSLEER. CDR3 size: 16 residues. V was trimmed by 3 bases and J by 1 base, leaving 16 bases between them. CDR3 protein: CASSHLVGLGSYEQYF. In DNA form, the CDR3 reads TGCGCCAGCAGCCACCTCGTGGGACTTGGATCCTACGAGCAGTACTTC.

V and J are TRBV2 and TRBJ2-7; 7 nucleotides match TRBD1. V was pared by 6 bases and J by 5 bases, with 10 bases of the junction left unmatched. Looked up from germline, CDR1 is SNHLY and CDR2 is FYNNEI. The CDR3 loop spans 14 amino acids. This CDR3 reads CASSQRGRKNEQYF. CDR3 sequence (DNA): TGTGCCAGCAGCCAAAGGGGGCGCAAGAACGAGCAGTACTTC.

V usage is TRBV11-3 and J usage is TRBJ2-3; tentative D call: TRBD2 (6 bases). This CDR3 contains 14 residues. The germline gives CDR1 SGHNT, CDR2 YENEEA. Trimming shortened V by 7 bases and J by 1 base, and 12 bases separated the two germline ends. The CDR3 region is CASISGLGTDTQYF. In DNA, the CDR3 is TGTGCCAGCATATCGGGACTTGGCACAGATACGCAGTATTTT. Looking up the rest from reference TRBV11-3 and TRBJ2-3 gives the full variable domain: EAGVVQSPRYKIIEKKQPVAFWCNPISGHNTLYWYLQNLGQGPELLIRYENEEAVDDSQLPKDRFSAERLKGVDSTLKIQPAELGDSAVYLCASISGLGTDTQYFGPGTRLTVL.

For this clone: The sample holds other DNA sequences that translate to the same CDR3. The chain's CDR3 is CATSRGGAGANVLTF. CDR3 nucleotide sequence: TGTGCCACCAGCAGAGGGGGGGCTGGGGCCAACGTCCTGACTTTC. J is TRBJ2-6 and V is TRBV15, with a weak D call TRBD2 (6 bases). Germline CDR1 and CDR2: LNHNV and YYDKDF (reference sequence). CDR3 length equals 15 residues. V was trimmed by 1 base and J by 2 bases, leaving 6 bases between them.

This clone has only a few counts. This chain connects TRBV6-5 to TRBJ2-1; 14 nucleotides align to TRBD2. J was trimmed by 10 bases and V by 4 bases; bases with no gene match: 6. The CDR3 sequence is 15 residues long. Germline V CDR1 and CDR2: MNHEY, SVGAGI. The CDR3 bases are TGTGCCAGCAGTTCCGGGACTAGCGGGGGAGGGGAGCAGTTCTTC. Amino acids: CASSSGTSGGGEQFF.